This TCR beta chain was identified during a study of cytomegalovirus exposure and HLA in healthy donors. General study findings and limits: Researchers reported in a later analysis that a missense DCLRE1C variant was tied to TCR beta V- and J-gene trimming. Further analysis, carried out later, found HLA-associated TCR beta chains more clonally expanded than equally common other chains. Later on, an analysis found that several of the most significant clusters appeared to be linked to common viral pathogens, which included parvovirus B19.

The CDR3 contains 17 residues. Trimming took 0 bases from V and 2 from J; bases not matched to a gene: 7. CDR1 and CDR2 (germline): SGHRS, YFSETQ. Points on this clone: The antigen remains unidentified.

PCR involved 60 Vbeta and 13 Jbeta primers. The data were produced by immunoSEQ multiplex PCR, yet TCRdb's version contains in-frame clones alone and is incomplete. This table holds approximately 140,000 clones. The TCR sequence derives from a woman between 40 and 50 years old in good health and CMV-seronegative. The chain couples TRBV5-1 to TRBJ2-2; 7 nucleotides agree with TRBD2. The sequencing sample was made of PBMCs. The CDR3 nucleotides read TGCGCCAGCAGCTTGGCCCCACGGACTAGAAACACCGGGGAGCTGTTTTTT. It is translated as CASSLAPRTRNTGELFF.